The source of this T cell receptor beta chain is a study of regulatory T cells in long-lasting Graves disease. Background on the study: Persistent Graves' disease denoted over 5 years of antithyroid drugs plus positive TSH receptor antibodies.

Points from the study as a whole: The study found persistent patients shared more public clonotypes (approximately 2,700) than new patients (over 850).

CDR3 regions were amplified by Arm-PCR using iRepertoire HTBI primers to build TCR beta libraries. TCRdb processed the multiplex PCR reads anew with MiXCR; each CDR3 protein has one entry. This sample has 400,000 or so distinct CDR3 sequences; around 21% occur once, and the top ten carry 20% to 25%. This sample's time point: persistent/refractory GD, antithyroid drugs over 5 years with positive TRAb. TCR sequences were obtained from RNA taken from PBMCs. In Xi'an, China, an endocrinology department was the source of patients. Of note for this clonotype: Its antigen is not known.

Specimen: peripheral blood mononuclear cells (PBMCs), collected when the disease was refractory, from a patient treated with antithyroid drugs. This receptor was taken from a female donor with Graves disease.

The CDR3 DNA reads TGTGCCAGTATATTGGTGGCGGGCGGCTACGAGCAGTACTTC. It codes for CASILVAGGYEQYF. The rearrangement uses TRBV7-8 and TRBJ2-7; a possible D gene is TRBD2 (5 bases). V was shortened by 9 bases and J by 3 bases, with 18 bases between the two germline ends. This CDR3 comprises 14 residues. Germline CDR1 is SGHVS and CDR2 is FQNEAQ.